These 19 T cell receptor beta chains were sequenced from one sample in a study of immune cell composition in non-small cell lung cancer. Measured with immunoSEQ multiplex PCR; TCRdb has only the in-frame clones, and not every one. This sample has around 3,000 clones, with 75% found just once. The sample was lung tumor tissue. Receptors originate from a human donor with non-small cell lung cancer.

The CDR3 DNA sequence: TGTGCCAGCAGCTTAGAAACAGGGCCTCTGTCGTCGGCCCAGTACTTC. Translated, it gives CASSLETGPLSSAQYF. The chain links TRBV7-2 to TRBJ2-5, with TRBD1 as a possible D gene (6 bases). CDR3 length: 16 residues. CDR1 SGHTA and CDR2 FQGNSA come from the germline V gene. V dropped 1 base and J dropped 9 bases, with 21 bases sitting between them.

The chain carries TRBV27 and TRBJ2-7; 14 bases line up with TRBD2. V was clipped by 3 bases and J by 6 bases; unmatched bases: 4. Looked up from germline, CDR1 is MNHEY and CDR2 is SMNVEV (reference sequence). The CDR3 is 15 residues long. CDR3: CASSLTSGGAGEQYF. CDR3 in DNA: TGTGCCAGCAGTTTGACTAGCGGGGGGGCAGGCGAGCAGTACTTC.

V and J are TRBV5-1 and TRBJ2-7; a possible D gene is TRBD2 (6 bases). Germline V lookup: CDR1 SGHRS, CDR2 YFSETQ. CDR3 length equals 17 residues. V was shortened by 1 base and J by 0 bases, with 17 bases between the two germline ends. CDR3 region: CASSLTAVGGNSYEQYF. CDR3 in DNA: TGCGCCAGCAGCTTGACGGCCGTTGGCGGGAACTCCTACGAGCAGTACTTC.

V is TRBV5-4 and J is TRBJ1-1; TRBD1 aligns across 7 bases. V dropped 4 bases and J dropped 0; count of bases not matched to a gene: 3. CDR1 and CDR2 from the germline V gene are SGHNT and YYREEE (reference sequence). The CDR3 length is 14 residues. The CDR3 spells CASSVGQLNTEAFF. DNA of the CDR3: TGTGCCAGCAGCGTGGGACAGTTGAACACTGAAGCTTTCTTT.

The chain uses TRBV18 and TRBJ2-1; tentatively, D is TRBD1 (6 bases). CDR3 length: 16 residues. The germline V and J ends were trimmed by 2 bases and 10 bases, with 21 bases remaining between them. CDR1 is KGHSH, CDR2 LQKENI, per germline. CDR3 protein: CASSPIDRMRWVEQFF. The CDR3 coding sequence is TGTGCCAGCTCACCAATAGACAGGATGCGGTGGGTAGAGCAGTTCTTC.

The V gene is TRBV28, the J gene TRBJ2-7, with a possible D match to TRBD1 (6 bases). Germline CDR1 MDHEN, CDR2 SYDVKM. V gave up 5 bases and J gave up 3 bases, with 20 bases separating them. This CDR3 spans 16 amino acids. The CDR3 nucleotides are TGTGCCAGCAGTGGAGTCGCAGGGGAAGGAGACTACGAGCAGTACTTC. This encodes CASSGVAGEGDYEQYF.

The chain recombines TRBV27 with TRBJ1-5, with 7 nucleotides matching TRBD1. V lost 6 bases, J lost 6 bases, and 11 bases stayed unmatched. Germline loops: CDR1 MNHEY, CDR2 SMNVEV (reference sequence). This CDR3 region has 15 residues. CDR3 DNA sequence: TGTGCCAGCAGCGCATGGAACAGGGGAAGTCAGCCCCAGCATTTT. This codes for CASSAWNRGSQPQHF.

This sequence joins TRBV7-2 and TRBJ2-1, with TRBD2 matching over 12 bases. After removal of 5 bases from V and 6 bases from J, the junction contained 8 bases not matched to a gene. CDR3 length equals 16 residues. Looked up from germline, CDR1 is SGHTA and CDR2 is FQGNSA. The CDR3: CASSETSGSGGNEQFF. The CDR3 DNA sequence: TGTGCCAGCAGCGAGACTAGCGGGAGCGGGGGCAATGAGCAGTTCTTC.

The J gene is TRBJ2-6, the V gene TRBV5-1, with 8 positions matching TRBD2. J lost 0 bases, V lost 2 bases, and 1 base had no gene match. In germline, CDR1 is SGHRS, CDR2 YFSETQ. This CDR3 has 16 residues. The CDR3 DNA is TGCGCCAGCAGCTTCGCGGGGGGCTCTGGGGCCAACGTCCTGACTTTC. Protein product: CASSFAGGSGANVLTF.

The chain carries TRBV18 and TRBJ2-7, with 10 bases identical to TRBD1. Unmatched junction bases numbered 2, after V lost 0 bases and J lost 3 bases. CDR1 is KGHSH and CDR2 is LQKENI in the germline V gene. The CDR3 length is 15 residues. Here the CDR3 reads CASSPPTGGRYEQYF. Here the CDR3 DNA reads TGTGCCAGCTCACCACCGACAGGGGGCCGCTACGAGCAGTACTTC.

The V and J genes are TRBV5-4 and TRBJ2-7; the match to TRBD2 covers 14 bases. CDR1 and CDR2 (germline): SGHNT, YYREEE (reference sequence). Losses at the gene ends were 4 bases for V and 4 bases for J; bases not matched to a gene: 10. The CDR3 covers 17 residues. The CDR3 nucleotides are TGTGCCAGCAGCCCTGGGGGACTAGCGGGAGTCGGGTACGAGCAGTACTTC. This gives the protein CASSPGGLAGVGYEQYF.

The V gene is TRBV11-3, the J gene TRBJ2-6; 11 nucleotides match TRBD1. CDR3 length equals 17 residues. Germline V CDR1 and CDR2: SGHNT, YENEEA. V dropped 7 bases and J dropped 2; count of bases not matched to a gene: 7. The CDR3 bases are TGTGCCAGCACCTCCGGGACAGGGGGACCTGGGGCCAACGTCCTGACTTTC. This codes for CASTSGTGGPGANVLTF. The full variable domain, its missing parts supplied by reference TRBV11-3 and TRBJ2-6, is EAGVVQSPRYKIIEKKQPVAFWCNPISGHNTLYWYLQNLGQGPELLIRYENEEAVDDSQLPKDRFSAERLKGVDSTLKIQPAELGDSAVYLCASTSGTGGPGANVLTFGAGSRLTVL.

The chain carries TRBV9 and TRBJ1-5, with a tentative D call TRBD1 (5 bases). V gave up 0 bases and J gave up 4 bases, with 8 bases separating them. The germline V gene has CDR1 SGDLS and CDR2 YYNGEE. The CDR3 has 14 amino acids. CDR3 protein: CASSVDQGNQPQHF. In DNA form, the CDR3 reads TGTGCCAGCAGCGTAGACCAGGGTAATCAGCCCCAGCATTTT.

By proportion, this clone is medium-sized (0.01 to 0.1%). The chain joins TRBV6-5 to TRBJ2-1, with D possibly TRBD2 on 6 matching bases. Germline values: CDR1 MNHEY, CDR2 SVGAGI. The CDR3 consists of 15 residues. Trimming took 0 bases from V and 8 from J, leaving 14 bases between them. CDR3 DNA: TGTGCCAGCAGTTACTCCTTGACTAGTCCCCATGAGCAGTTCTTC. Amino acids: CASSYSLTSPHEQFF.

This clone was detected once. The chain combines TRBV7-9 with TRBJ2-2, with TRBD1 identical over 8 bases. The CDR3 is 16 residues long. The junction had 10 bases not matched to a gene; V was cut back by 4 bases and J by 6 bases. Germline V gene lookup returns CDR1 SEHNR and CDR2 FQNEAQ (reference sequence). The CDR3 nucleotides read TGTGCCAGCAGCTCACCGGGACAGGTGAATGCCGGGGAGCTGTTTTTT. It codes for CASSSPGQVNAGELFF.

The chain combines TRBV7-2 with TRBJ2-2, with 9 bases lining up with TRBD1. With 5 bases clipped from V and 6 bases from J, the junction kept 7 bases outside the gene matches. The CDR3 totals 15 residues. CDR1 SGHTA and CDR2 FQGNSA come from the germline V gene. The CDR3 spells CASSPGTGMAGELFF. CDR3 bases: TGTGCCAGCAGCCCTGGGACAGGGATGGCCGGGGAGCTGTTTTTT.

The chain uses TRBV19 and TRBJ2-6; the match to TRBD1 covers 7 bases. Losses at the gene ends were 3 bases for V and 0 bases for J; bases not matched to a gene: 8. Germline V gene data show CDR1 as LNHDA and CDR2 as SQIVND (reference sequence). The CDR3 sequence is 18 residues long. In DNA form, the CDR3 reads TGTGCCAGTAGTATTCAGGGACAGACCATCTCTGGGGCCAACGTCCTGACTTTC. This codes for CASSIQGQTISGANVLTF.

This CDR3 reads CASSQEPGQNTGELFF. CDR3 nucleotide sequence: TGCGCCAGCAGCCAAGAGCCGGGACAGAATACCGGGGAGCTGTTTTTT. The chain recombines TRBV4-3 with TRBJ2-2; TRBD1 aligns across 7 bases. V shed 0 bases and J 5 bases; nucleotides not matched to a gene: 6. CDR1 and CDR2 (germline): LGHNA, YSLEER. The CDR3 sequence is 16 residues long.

The rearrangement uses TRBV9 and TRBJ1-3, with a weak D call TRBD1 (6 bases). Trimming took 0 bases from V and 0 from J, leaving 10 bases between them. The CDR3 totals 16 residues. Germline V CDR1 and CDR2: SGDLS, YYNGEE. This chain's CDR3 is CASSVAGASSGNTIYF. The CDR3 DNA follows: TGTGCCAGCAGCGTAGCAGGGGCGAGCTCTGGAAACACCATATATTTT. The variable domain in full, completed from reference TRBV9 and TRBJ1-3, reads DSGVTQTPKHLITATGQRVTLRCSPRSGDLSVYWYQQSLDQGLQFLIQYYNGEERAKGNILERFSAQQFPDLHSELNLSSLELGDSALYFCASSVAGASSGNTIYFGEGSWLTVV.